Sequencing of this T cell receptor beta chain was carried out in a study of vaccination effects on CD4 cells after COVID-19. Findings and limits, study-wide: Infection- and vaccine-induced clones contracted markedly late after vaccination.

CDR3 length: 17 residues. Germline-derived CDR1 and CDR2 are LNHDA and SQIVND (reference sequence). Trimming cost V 2 bases and J 0 bases, with 14 bases left between them. Generated by immunoSEQ multiplex PCR, the TCRdb table keeps only in-frame clones and is missing some. This sample carries 41,000 or so clones, roughly two thirds of them seen once, and the ten largest clones take about 25%. Remarks on this clone: Its cognate antigen is unknown.

Pools of viral peptides were used by the ViraFEST assay to expand antigen-specific CD4+ T cells ahead of sequencing. It was after 10 days of culture that CD4+ T cells were isolated. Vaccinated participants had no history of SARS-CoV-2 infection and tested negative for nucleocapsid antibodies. For each well, two million PBMC were cultured with 10 IU/ml IL-2 and approximately 10 ug/ml peptides. In the cultures, half the medium was exchanged for IL-2 medium on days 3 and 7. The starting material was CD4+ T cells from PBMCs cultured with HCoV-OC43 spike peptides, obtained before COVID-19 vaccination. Subset here: HCoV-OC43 spike overlapping peptide pool stimulation. The origin of this receptor is a human donor who received a COVID-19 vaccine. The chain is built from TRBV19 and TRBJ1-5; D is unresolved. CDR3 sequence: CASSILPVIVSNQPQHF. The CDR3 coding sequence is TGTGCCAGTAGTATACTTCCTGTGATCGTTAGCAATCAGCCCCAGCATTTT.